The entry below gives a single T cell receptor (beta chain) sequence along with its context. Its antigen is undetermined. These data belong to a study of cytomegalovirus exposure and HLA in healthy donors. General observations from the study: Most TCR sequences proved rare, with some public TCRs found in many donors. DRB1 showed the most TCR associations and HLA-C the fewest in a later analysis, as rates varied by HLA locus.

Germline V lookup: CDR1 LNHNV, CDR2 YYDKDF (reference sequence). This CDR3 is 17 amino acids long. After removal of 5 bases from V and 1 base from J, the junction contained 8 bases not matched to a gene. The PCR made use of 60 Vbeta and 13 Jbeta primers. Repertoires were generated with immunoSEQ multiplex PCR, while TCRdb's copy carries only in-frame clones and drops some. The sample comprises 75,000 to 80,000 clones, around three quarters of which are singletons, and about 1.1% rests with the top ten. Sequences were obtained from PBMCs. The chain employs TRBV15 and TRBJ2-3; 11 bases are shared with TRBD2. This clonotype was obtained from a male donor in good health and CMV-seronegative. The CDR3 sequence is CATSPGLAGGRTDTQYF. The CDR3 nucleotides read TGTGCCACCAGCCCCGGGCTAGCGGGAGGCCGCACAGATACGCAGTATTTT.